This entry is about one T cell receptor beta chain. The data derive from a study of blood T cell repertoires in COVID-19. Per the original data handling: From reference gene primer amplification, estimates of nucleated cell counts were derived. The repertoire was sequenced with immunoSEQ multiplex PCR; TCRdb's copy has only in-frame clones and lacks some. V, J and clone size were drawn from that table, and D and trimming were deduced from the DNA. The profile shows about 370,000 clones, around nine tenths of them singletons. Assignment of participants to cohorts was predicated upon participant-reported clinical history. Recovered Cohort 3 donors showed two negative PCRs, clearance, or symptom resolution. The V and J ends lost 2 bases and 6 bases respectively, with 7 bases between them. The CDR3 runs 12 residues.

The clonotype was recovered from a woman in her 30s who had recovered from COVID-19. The rearrangement joins TRBV12-3 or TRBV12-4 to TRBJ1-1; D might be TRBD1 (6 bases). The sample was PBMCs or T cells enriched from blood (not recorded which). The CDR3 sequence is CASSLQGPEAFF. The CDR3 coding sequence is TGTGCCAGCAGTTTACAGGGGCCTGAAGCTTTCTTT.